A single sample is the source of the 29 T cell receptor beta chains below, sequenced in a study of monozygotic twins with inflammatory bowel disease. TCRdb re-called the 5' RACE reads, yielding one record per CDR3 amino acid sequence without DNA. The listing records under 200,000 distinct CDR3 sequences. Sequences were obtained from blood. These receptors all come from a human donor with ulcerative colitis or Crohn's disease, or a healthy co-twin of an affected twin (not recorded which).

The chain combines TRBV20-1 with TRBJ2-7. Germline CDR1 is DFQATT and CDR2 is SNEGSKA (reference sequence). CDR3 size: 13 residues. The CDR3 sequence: CSARDYQNYEQYF.

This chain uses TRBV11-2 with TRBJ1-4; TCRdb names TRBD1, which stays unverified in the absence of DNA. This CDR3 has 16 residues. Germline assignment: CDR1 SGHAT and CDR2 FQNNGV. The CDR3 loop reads CASSLGRTRGDEKLFF.

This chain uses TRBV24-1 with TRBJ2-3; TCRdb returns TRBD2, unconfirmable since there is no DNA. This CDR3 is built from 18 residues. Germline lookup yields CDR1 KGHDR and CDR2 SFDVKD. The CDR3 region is CATSDLSASGSGGDTQYF.

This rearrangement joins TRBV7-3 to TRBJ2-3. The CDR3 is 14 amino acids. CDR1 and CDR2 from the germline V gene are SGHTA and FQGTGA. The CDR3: CASSQSPVADTQYF.

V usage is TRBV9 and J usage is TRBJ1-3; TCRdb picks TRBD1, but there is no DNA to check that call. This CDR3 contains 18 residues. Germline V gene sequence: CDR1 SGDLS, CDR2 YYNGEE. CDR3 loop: CASSAIPLQVASGNTIYF.

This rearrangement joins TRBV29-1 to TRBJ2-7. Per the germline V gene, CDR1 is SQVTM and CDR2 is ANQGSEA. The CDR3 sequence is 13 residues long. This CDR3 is CSILQGDPYEQYF.

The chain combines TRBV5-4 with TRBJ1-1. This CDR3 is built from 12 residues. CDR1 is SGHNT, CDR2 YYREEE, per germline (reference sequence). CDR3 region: CASSYRDTEAFF.

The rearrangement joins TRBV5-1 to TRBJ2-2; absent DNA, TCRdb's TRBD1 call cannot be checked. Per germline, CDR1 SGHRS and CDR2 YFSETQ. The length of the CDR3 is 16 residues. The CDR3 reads CASSLAGTANTGELFF.

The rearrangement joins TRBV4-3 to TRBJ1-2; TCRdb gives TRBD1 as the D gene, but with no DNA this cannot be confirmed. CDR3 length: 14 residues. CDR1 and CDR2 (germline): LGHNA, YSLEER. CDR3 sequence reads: CASSQDVAGGSYTF.

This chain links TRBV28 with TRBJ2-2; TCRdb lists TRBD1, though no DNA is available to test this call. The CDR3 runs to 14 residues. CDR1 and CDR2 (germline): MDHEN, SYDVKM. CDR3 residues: CASRGGPGTGELFF.

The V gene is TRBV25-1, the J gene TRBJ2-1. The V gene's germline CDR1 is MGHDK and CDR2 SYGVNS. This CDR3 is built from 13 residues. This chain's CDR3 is CASSEVGSGEQFF.

This CDR3 is CASSRPALSEGYTF. V is TRBV28 and J is TRBJ1-2. Germline V gene sequence: CDR1 MDHEN, CDR2 SYDVKM. This CDR3 region has 14 residues.

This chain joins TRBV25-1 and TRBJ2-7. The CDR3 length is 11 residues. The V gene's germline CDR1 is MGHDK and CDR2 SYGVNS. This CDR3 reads CASRDYYEQYF.

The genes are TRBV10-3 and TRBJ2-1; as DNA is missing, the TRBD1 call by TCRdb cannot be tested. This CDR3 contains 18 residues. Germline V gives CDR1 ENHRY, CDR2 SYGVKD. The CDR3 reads CAISEQGAPSGYYNEQFF.

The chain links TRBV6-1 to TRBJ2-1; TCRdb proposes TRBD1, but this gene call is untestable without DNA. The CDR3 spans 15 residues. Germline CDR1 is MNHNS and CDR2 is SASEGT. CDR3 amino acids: CAVQGRTGGRDEQFF.

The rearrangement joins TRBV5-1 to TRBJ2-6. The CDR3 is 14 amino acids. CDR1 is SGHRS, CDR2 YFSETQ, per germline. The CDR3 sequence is CASSTTDGANVLTF. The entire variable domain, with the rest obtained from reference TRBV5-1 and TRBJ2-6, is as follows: KAGVTQTPRYLIKTRGQQVTLSCSPISGHRSVSWYQQTPGQGLQFLFEYFSETQRNKGNFPGRFSGRQFSNSRSEMNVSTLELGDSALYLCASSTTDGANVLTFGAGSRLTVL.

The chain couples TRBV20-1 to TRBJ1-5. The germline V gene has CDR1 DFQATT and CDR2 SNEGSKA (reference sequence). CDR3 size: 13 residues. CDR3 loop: CSATGYSNQPQHF.

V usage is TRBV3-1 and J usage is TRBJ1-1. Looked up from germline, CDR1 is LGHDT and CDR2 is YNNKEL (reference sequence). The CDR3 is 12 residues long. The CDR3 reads CASSQDITEAFF.

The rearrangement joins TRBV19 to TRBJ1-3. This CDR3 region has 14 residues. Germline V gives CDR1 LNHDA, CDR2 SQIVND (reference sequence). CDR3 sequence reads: CASSLKSSGNTIYF.

This chain's CDR3 is CAWSAGRDQPQHF. This chain links TRBV30 with TRBJ1-5; TCRdb proposes TRBD1, but this gene call is untestable without DNA. The germline V gene encodes CDR1 GTSNPN and CDR2 SVGIG (reference sequence). This CDR3 comprises 13 residues.

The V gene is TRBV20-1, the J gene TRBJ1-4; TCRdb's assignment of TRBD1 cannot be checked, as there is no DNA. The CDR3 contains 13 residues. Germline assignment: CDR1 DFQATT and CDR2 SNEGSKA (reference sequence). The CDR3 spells CTARDRGDEKLFF.

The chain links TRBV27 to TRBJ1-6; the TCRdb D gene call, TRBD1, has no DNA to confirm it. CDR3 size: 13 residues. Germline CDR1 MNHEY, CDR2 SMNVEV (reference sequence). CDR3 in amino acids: CATTSGPGSPLHF.

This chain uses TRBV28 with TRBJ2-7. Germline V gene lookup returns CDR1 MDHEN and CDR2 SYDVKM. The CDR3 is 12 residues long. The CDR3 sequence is CASSFGENEQYF.

CDR3 region: CASSLAGFNQPQHF. The gene calls are TRBV7-2 and TRBJ1-5. Germline V gives CDR1 SGHTA, CDR2 FQGNSA. This CDR3 contains 14 residues. The complete variable domain, with remaining parts taken from reference TRBV7-2 and TRBJ1-5, reads GAGVSQSPSNKVTEKGKDVELRCDPISGHTALYWYRQSLGQGLEFLIYFQGNSAPDKSGLPSDRFSAERTGGSVSTLTIQRTQQEDSAVYLCASSLAGFNQPQHFGDGTRLSIL.

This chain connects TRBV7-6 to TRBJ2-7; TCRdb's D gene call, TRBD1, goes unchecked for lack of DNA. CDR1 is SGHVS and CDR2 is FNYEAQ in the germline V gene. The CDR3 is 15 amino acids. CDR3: CASSSGQTRTYEQYF.

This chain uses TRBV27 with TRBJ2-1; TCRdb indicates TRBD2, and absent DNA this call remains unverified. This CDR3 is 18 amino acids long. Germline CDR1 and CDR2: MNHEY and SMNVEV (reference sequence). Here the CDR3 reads CASSPSSGGLPRYNEQFF.

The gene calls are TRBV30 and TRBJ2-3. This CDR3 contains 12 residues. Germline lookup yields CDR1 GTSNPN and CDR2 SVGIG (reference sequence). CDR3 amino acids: CAFMTHTDTQYF.

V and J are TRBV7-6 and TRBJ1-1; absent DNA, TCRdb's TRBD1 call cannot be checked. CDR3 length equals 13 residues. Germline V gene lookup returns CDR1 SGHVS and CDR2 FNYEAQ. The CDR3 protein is CASSSRDSPEAFF. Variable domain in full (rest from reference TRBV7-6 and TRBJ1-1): GAGVSQSPRYKVTKRGQDVALRCDPISGHVSLYWYRQALGQGPEFLTYFNYEAQQDKSGLPNDRFSAERPEGSISTLTIQRTEQRDSAMYRCASSSRDSPEAFFGQGTRLTVV.

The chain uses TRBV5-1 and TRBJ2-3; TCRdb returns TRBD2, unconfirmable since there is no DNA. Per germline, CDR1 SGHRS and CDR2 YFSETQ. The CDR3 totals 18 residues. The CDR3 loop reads CASSLRMEGLAGTDTQYF. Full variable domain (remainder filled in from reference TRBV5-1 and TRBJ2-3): KAGVTQTPRYLIKTRGQQVTLSCSPISGHRSVSWYQQTPGQGLQFLFEYFSETQRNKGNFPGRFSGRQFSNSRSEMNVSTLELGDSALYLCASSLRMEGLAGTDTQYFGPGTRLTVL.